Listed below are T cell receptor beta chains from one sample, sequenced in a study of T cell changes during pregnancy in multiple sclerosis. TCRdb's copy holds only in-frame clones and misses some; the assay was immunoSEQ multiplex PCR. The data hold some 2,200 clones, with 80% observed a single time. Sequenced input: CD4+ T cells from PBMCs (not recorded whether the cells were cultured). The receptors were sampled from a female patient with multiple sclerosis, enrolled in a pregnancy study. Some clones in this sample may be carry-over from other donors' samples. The CDR3 runs from the conserved cysteine through the conserved F or W. Each record gives: V gene, CDR3 length, J gene, clone size, D gene, CDR3 protein, CDR3 DNA. A D gene is named only where the DNA matches it firmly. Clone sizes are given selectively: once, few, many, or a class where the clone is expanded.

>TRBV2|13|TRBJ2-5|-|-
CASSLAREETQYF
TGTGCCAGCAGTCTCGCCAGAGAAGAGACCCAGTACTTC
>TRBV5-6|15|TRBJ1-2|-|-
CASSFGGGTIYGYTF
TGTGCCAGCAGCTTTGGAGGGGGTACCATCTATGGCTACACCTTC
>TRBV27|13|TRBJ2-7|once|-
CASSETLQYEQYF
TGTGCCAGCAGTGAGACTTTACAGTACGAGCAGTACTTC
>TRBV5-1|14|TRBJ1-2|-|-
CASSLSGLGYGYTF
TGCGCCAGCAGCCTTTCGGGACTTGGCTATGGCTACACCTTC
>TRBV19|14|TRBJ2-7|-|TRBD2
CASSIEGLADEQYF
TGTGCCAGTAGTATAGAGGGACTAGCCGACGAGCAGTACTTC
>TRBV5-1|13|TRBJ2-3|-|-
CASREGFADTQYF
TGCGCCAGCAGGGAAGGATTCGCAGATACGCAGTATTTT
>TRBV7-7|13|TRBJ2-5|-|-
CASSLSLGETQYF
TGTGCCAGCAGCTTAAGCTTAGGAGAGACCCAGTACTTC
>TRBV6-6|14|TRBJ1-3|-|-
CASRPRDNGNTIYF
TGTGCCAGCAGACCCCGGGACAATGGAAACACCATATATTTT
>TRBV15|16|TRBJ2-5|-|-
CATSRELIMGEGTQYF
TGTGCCACCAGCAGAGAATTAATCATGGGGGAAGGGACCCAGTACTTC
>TRBV4-3|13|TRBJ1-5|large|-
CASSQIIGQPQHF
TGCGCCAGCAGCCAAATTATCGGTCAGCCCCAGCATTTT
>TRBV11-2|15|TRBJ2-1|-|-
CASSDSGVLYNEQFF
TGTGCCAGCAGCGATAGCGGAGTCCTCTACAATGAGCAGTTCTTC
>TRBV30|13|TRBJ2-7|-|-
CASSGGQNYEQYF
TGTGCCTCCTCCGGGGGACAGAACTACGAGCAGTACTTC
>TRBV18|19|TRBJ2-6|-|-
CASSRRMDIYKSRANVLTF
TGTGCCAGCTCACGGAGGATGGACATTTACAAAAGTCGGGCCAACGTCCTGACTTTC
>TRBV5-1|14|TRBJ1-1|-|-
CASAHGLWSTEAFF
TGCGCCAGCGCTCATGGCCTCTGGTCCACTGAAGCTTTCTTT
>TRBV4-2|19|TRBJ2-7|-|-
CASSQDTRTTTINSYEQYF
TGTGCCAGCAGCCAAGATACGCGGACTACAACGATAAACTCCTACGAGCAGTACTTC
>TRBV19|14|TRBJ1-6|-|-
CASNFWTANSPLHF
TGTGCCAGTAACTTTTGGACCGCTAATTCACCCCTCCACTTT
>TRBV6-1|12|TRBJ2-7|-|-
CASGDPTYEQYF
TGTGCCAGCGGGGATCCCACCTACGAGCAGTACTTC
>TRBV11-3|13|TRBJ2-1|medium-sized|-
CASSRIWGGEQFF
TGTGCCAGCAGCCGGATCTGGGGAGGTGAGCAGTTCTTC
>TRBV20-1|10|TRBJ2-5|-|-
CSPLQETQYF
TGCAGTCCCTTGCAGGAGACCCAGTACTTC
>TRBV21-1|14|TRBJ2-4|-|-
CASSVQQRKNIQYF
TGTGCCAGCAGCGTACAGCAAAGAAAAAACATTCAGTACTTC
>TRBV5-1|13|TRBJ2-2|large|-
CASSPDQTGELFF
TGCGCCAGCAGCCCAGATCAGACCGGGGAGCTGTTTTTT
>TRBV6-5|14|TRBJ1-1|medium-sized|-
CASSYGGENTEAFF
TGTGCCAGCAGTTATGGAGGGGAGAACACTGAAGCTTTCTTT
>TRBV15|15|TRBJ2-7|-|TRBD1
CATSRAGQGTYEQYF
TGTGCCACCAGCAGAGCAGGACAGGGGACCTACGAGCAGTACTTC
>TRBV7-8|16|TRBJ2-2|-|-
CASSSLARGATGELFF
TGTGCCAGCAGCTCCCTAGCTCGTGGGGCCACCGGGGAGCTGTTTTTT
>TRBV5-1|15|TRBJ2-1|-|TRBD2
CASSIGLAAYNEQFF
TGCGCCAGCAGCATAGGACTAGCGGCCTACAATGAGCAGTTCTTC
>TRBV7-6|11|TRBJ2-3|-|-
CAGTSTDTQYF
TGTGCCGGAACCAGCACAGATACGCAGTATTTT
>TRBV18|15|TRBJ2-3|-|TRBD2
CASSLGTSAFDTQYF
TGTGCCAGCTCACTCGGGACTAGCGCCTTCGATACGCAGTATTTT
>TRBV14|16|TRBJ2-1|-|-
CASSHRRPLAPNEQFF
TGTGCCAGCAGTCACCGTCGACCCCTAGCGCCCAATGAGCAGTTCTTC
>TRBV7-6|17|TRBJ1-1|-|TRBD1
CASSLGTPTGDGTEAFF
TGTGCCAGCAGCTTAGGGACACCGACAGGGGATGGAACTGAAGCTTTCTTT